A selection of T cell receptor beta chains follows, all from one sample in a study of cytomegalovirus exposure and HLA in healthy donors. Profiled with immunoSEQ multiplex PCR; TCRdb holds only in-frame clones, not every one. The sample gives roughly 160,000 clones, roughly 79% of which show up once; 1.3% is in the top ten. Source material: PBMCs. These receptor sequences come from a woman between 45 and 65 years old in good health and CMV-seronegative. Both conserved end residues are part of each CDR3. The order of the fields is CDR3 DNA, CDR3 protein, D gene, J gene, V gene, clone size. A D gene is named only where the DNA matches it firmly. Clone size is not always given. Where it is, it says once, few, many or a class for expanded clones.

TGTGCCAGCAGCTTGTGGCTAGCGGGGGGCACAGATACGCAGTATTTT CASSLWLAGGTDTQYF TRBD2 TRBJ2-3 TRBV5-6 .
TGTGCCAGCAGCGTAGGTACAACCTCTGGAAACACCATATATTTT CASSVGTTSGNTIYF . TRBJ1-3 TRBV9 few
TGTGCCAGCAGTTTATGGGGAGCTGGACTGTTTTTT CASSLWGAGLFF . TRBJ1-4 TRBV28 .
TGTGCCAGCAGCTATACCCCAGGGGCAAACATTCAGTACTTC CASSYTPGANIQYF . TRBJ2-4 TRBV7-2 once
TGTGCCAGTCGGCCCTCCTGGACAGGGGTCCATGAAAAACTGTTTTTT CASRPSWTGVHEKLFF TRBD1 TRBJ1-4 TRBV19 .
TGTGCCAGCAGTACACAGGGGGCGCAGCCCCAGCATTTT CASSTQGAQPQHF TRBD1 TRBJ1-5 TRBV28 .
TGTGCCAGCAGTGGGGGGGCTAGCGGGGAAATTCGAAAGGCCTACGAGCAGTACTTC CASSGGASGEIRKAYEQYF TRBD2 TRBJ2-7 TRBV6-1 .
TGTGCCAGCAGTTTATTCGGGGCTGAAGCTTTCTTT CASSLFGAEAFF . TRBJ1-1 TRBV28 .
TGCGCCAGCAGCCAAGGGGACAGGGGCGCGGATACGCAGTATTTT CASSQGDRGADTQYF TRBD1 TRBJ2-3 TRBV4-3 .
TGTGCCAGCAGCATACAGGGTACGGGTCTCAATCAGCCCCAGCATTTT CASSIQGTGLNQPQHF . TRBJ1-5 TRBV5-8 .
TGCGCCAGCAGTGAGTCGGGACGGGGGCAAGAGACCCAGTACTTC CASSESGRGQETQYF . TRBJ2-5 TRBV10-1 .
TGCGCCAGCAGCCAAGATCCTTTCGGACAGGGGAGCTATGGCTACACCTTC CASSQDPFGQGSYGYTF TRBD1 TRBJ1-2 TRBV4-1 .
TGTGCCAGCAGCTTGACAGGGTTGTACGGCTACACCTTC CASSLTGLYGYTF . TRBJ1-2 TRBV5-6 .
TGTGCCAGCAGCTTAGTCCTAGATTACGCCTACGAGCAGTACTTC CASSLVLDYAYEQYF . TRBJ2-7 TRBV5-5 .
TGTGCCAGCAGTCCCAGGACAGGGATACTCTCTGGGGCCAACGTCCTGACTTTC CASSPRTGILSGANVLTF TRBD1 TRBJ2-6 TRBV27 .
TGTGCCAGCAGCTCCACGAAACAGGGTTTCTACAATGAGCAGTTCTTC CASSSTKQGFYNEQFF . TRBJ2-1 TRBV11-2 .
TGTGCCAGCAGCTTATTGAGGACCTACGAGCAGTACTTC CASSLLRTYEQYF . TRBJ2-7 TRBV11-2 .
TGTGCCAGCAGTTACCGGTCAGAGACCCAGTACTTC CASSYRSETQYF . TRBJ2-5 TRBV6-6 .
TGCGCCAGCAGCCAACTCCGACTAGCGGGAGGGCCGCCCGGGGAGCTGTTTTTT CASSQLRLAGGPPGELFF TRBD2 TRBJ2-2 TRBV4-3 once